A selection of T cell receptor beta chains follows, all from one sample in a study of cytomegalovirus exposure and HLA in healthy donors. The protocol was immunoSEQ multiplex PCR, while the TCRdb copy is restricted to in-frame clones and leaves out a portion. The sample carries 240,000 or so clones, roughly four fifths recorded once. Source material: PBMCs. The origin of the receptors is a woman aged 55-69 years in good health and CMV-seropositive. CDR3s include the opening cysteine and the closing phenylalanine or tryptophan. Fields, in order: CDR3 length, D gene, J gene, clone size, V gene, CDR3 DNA, CDR3 protein. A D gene is named only where the DNA matches it firmly. Size values are once, few and many counts, or a class for expanded clones, and some rows have none.

CDR3 length: 14
D gene: NA
J gene: TRBJ2-2
clone size: NA
V gene: TRBV4-1
CDR3 DNA: TGCGCCAGCAGCTCGCCGGGTCGTACCGGGGAGCTGTTTTTT
CDR3 protein: CASSSPGRTGELFF

CDR3 length: 15
D gene: NA
J gene: TRBJ1-5
clone size: NA
V gene: TRBV6-4
CDR3 DNA: TGTGCCAGCACCAACCAGACAGGAATCAATCTAATCCAGCATTTT
CDR3 protein: CASTNQTGINLIQHF

CDR3 length: 17
D gene: TRBD1
J gene: TRBJ2-7
clone size: NA
V gene: TRBV28
CDR3 DNA: TGTGCCAGCAGTCCGGACAGAACTCCGGGACAGGGGGACGAGCAGTACTTC
CDR3 protein: CASSPDRTPGQGDEQYF

CDR3 length: 18
D gene: TRBD1
J gene: TRBJ2-3
clone size: NA
V gene: TRBV4-1
CDR3 DNA: TGCGCCAGCAGCCTTCGACAGGGGGGAACTCGGAGCACAGATACGCAGTATTTT
CDR3 protein: CASSLRQGGTRSTDTQYF

CDR3 length: 16
D gene: TRBD1
J gene: TRBJ2-5
clone size: NA
V gene: TRBV18
CDR3 DNA: TGTGCCAGCCCGGGACAGCCTGGGTTGGGCCAAGAGACCCAGTACTTC
CDR3 protein: CASPGQPGLGQETQYF

CDR3 length: 15
D gene: TRBD2
J gene: TRBJ2-2
clone size: NA
V gene: TRBV5-1
CDR3 DNA: TGCGCCAGCAGCTTGACTAGCGTCTACACCGGGGAGCTGTTTTTT
CDR3 protein: CASSLTSVYTGELFF

CDR3 length: 15
D gene: NA
J gene: TRBJ2-5
clone size: NA
V gene: TRBV2
CDR3 DNA: TGCGCCAGTCAAGCTCTGGCGGGACCCCAAGAGACCCAGTACTTC
CDR3 protein: CASQALAGPQETQYF

CDR3 length: 15
D gene: NA
J gene: TRBJ2-1
clone size: NA
V gene: TRBV5-6
CDR3 DNA: TGTGCCAGCAGTCCTGCGGGTCTCTCCTACAATGAGCAGTTCTTC
CDR3 protein: CASSPAGLSYNEQFF

CDR3 length: 14
D gene: NA
J gene: TRBJ2-7
clone size: NA
V gene: TRBV18
CDR3 DNA: TGTGCCAGCTCACCAAGCGCGGCCTCCTACGAGCAGTACTTC
CDR3 protein: CASSPSAASYEQYF

CDR3 length: 11
D gene: TRBD1
J gene: TRBJ1-1
clone size: once
V gene: TRBV10-3
CDR3 DNA: TGTGCCATGGGGACAGGGTATGAAGCTTTCTTT
CDR3 protein: CAMGTGYEAFF

CDR3 length: 18
D gene: TRBD2
J gene: TRBJ2-2
clone size: NA
V gene: TRBV2
CDR3 DNA: TGTGCCAGCAGTGAACCGGCTAGCGGGAGGCCGAACACCGGGGAGCTGTTTTTT
CDR3 protein: CASSEPASGRPNTGELFF

CDR3 length: 15
D gene: NA
J gene: TRBJ1-1
clone size: few
V gene: TRBV5-1
CDR3 DNA: TGCGCCAGCAGCTTGGGTCAGGGAAGCGACACTGAAGCTTTCTTT
CDR3 protein: CASSLGQGSDTEAFF

CDR3 length: 15
D gene: TRBD2
J gene: TRBJ2-1
clone size: NA
V gene: TRBV5-4
CDR3 DNA: TGTGCCAGCAAACTAGCGGGTAGCTCCTACAATGAGCAGTTCTTC
CDR3 protein: CASKLAGSSYNEQFF

CDR3 length: 15
D gene: TRBD2
J gene: TRBJ2-7
clone size: NA
V gene: TRBV11-2
CDR3 DNA: TGTGCCAGGGGCTTAAAGCGGGAGGACTCCTACGAGCAGTACTTC
CDR3 protein: CARGLKREDSYEQYF

CDR3 length: 19
D gene: TRBD1
J gene: TRBJ2-2
clone size: NA
V gene: TRBV9
CDR3 DNA: TGTGCCAGCAGCACACGGATTTGGACAGGGGTCGCGAACACCGGGGAGCTGTTTTTT
CDR3 protein: CASSTRIWTGVANTGELFF

CDR3 length: 14
D gene: NA
J gene: TRBJ2-7
clone size: NA
V gene: TRBV5-6
CDR3 DNA: TGTGCCAGCAGCTTGAATCAGGGAATCCACGAGCAGTACTTC
CDR3 protein: CASSLNQGIHEQYF

CDR3 length: 14
D gene: TRBD1
J gene: TRBJ2-2
clone size: NA
V gene: TRBV5-1
CDR3 DNA: TGCGCCAGCAGCTTAAGGACAGGTACCGGGGAGCTGTTTTTT
CDR3 protein: CASSLRTGTGELFF

CDR3 length: 14
D gene: NA
J gene: TRBJ2-7
clone size: NA
V gene: TRBV6-7
CDR3 DNA: TGTGCCAGCAGAGGTCGGGCGGGCATTTACGAGCAGTACTTC
CDR3 protein: CASRGRAGIYEQYF

CDR3 length: 15
D gene: NA
J gene: TRBJ2-7
clone size: NA
V gene: TRBV6-5
CDR3 DNA: TGTGCCAGCAGTACCGGTGGGAGTGCAGGGGACGAGCAGTACTTC
CDR3 protein: CASSTGGSAGDEQYF

CDR3 length: 14
D gene: TRBD2
J gene: TRBJ2-7
clone size: NA
V gene: TRBV10-3
CDR3 DNA: TGTGCCATCAGTGAGAGCGGGAGGGGTATCGAGCAGTACTTC
CDR3 protein: CAISESGRGIEQYF

CDR3 length: 14
D gene: NA
J gene: TRBJ1-1
clone size: NA
V gene: TRBV28
CDR3 DNA: TGTGCCAGCATGGGGGGGGGACTGAACACTGAAGCTTTCTTT
CDR3 protein: CASMGGGLNTEAFF

CDR3 length: 17
D gene: TRBD2
J gene: TRBJ2-2
clone size: NA
V gene: TRBV4-1
CDR3 DNA: TGCGCCAGCAGCCAAGAAGGGACTAGCGGGAGTGTCGGGGAGCTGTTTTTT
CDR3 protein: CASSQEGTSGSVGELFF

CDR3 length: 11
D gene: NA
J gene: TRBJ2-1
clone size: NA
V gene: TRBV7-9
CDR3 DNA: TGTGCCAGCAGATCATCCAATGAGCAGTTCTTC
CDR3 protein: CASRSSNEQFF

CDR3 length: 16
D gene: TRBD1
J gene: TRBJ2-3
clone size: once
V gene: TRBV2
CDR3 DNA: TGTGCCAGCAGTGGTGTAGGACAGGAACTACTTATTACGCAGTATTTT
CDR3 protein: CASSGVGQELLITQYF

CDR3 length: 14
D gene: TRBD1
J gene: TRBJ1-6
clone size: once
V gene: TRBV27
CDR3 DNA: TGTGCCAGCACCCCGGGACAGGGATATTCACCCCTCCACTTT
CDR3 protein: CASTPGQGYSPLHF

CDR3 length: 14
D gene: NA
J gene: TRBJ1-5
clone size: once
V gene: TRBV18
CDR3 DNA: TGTGCCAGCCGACCAGACGGGAGCAATCAGCCCCAGCATTTT
CDR3 protein: CASRPDGSNQPQHF